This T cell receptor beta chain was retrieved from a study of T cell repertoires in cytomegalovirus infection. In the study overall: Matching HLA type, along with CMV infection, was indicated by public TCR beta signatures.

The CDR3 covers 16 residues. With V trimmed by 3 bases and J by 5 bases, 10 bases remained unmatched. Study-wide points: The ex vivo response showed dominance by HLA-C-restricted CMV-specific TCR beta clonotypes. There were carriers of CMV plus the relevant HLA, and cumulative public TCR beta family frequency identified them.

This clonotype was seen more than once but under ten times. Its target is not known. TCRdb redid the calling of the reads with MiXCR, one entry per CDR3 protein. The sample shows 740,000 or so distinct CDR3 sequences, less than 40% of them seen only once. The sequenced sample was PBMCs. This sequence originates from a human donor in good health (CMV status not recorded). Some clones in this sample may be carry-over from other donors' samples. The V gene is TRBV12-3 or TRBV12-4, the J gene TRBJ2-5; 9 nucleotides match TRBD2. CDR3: CASSFMVRGGPETQYF. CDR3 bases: TGTGCCAGCAGTTTCATGGTGCGGGGGGGCCCGGAGACCCAGTACTTC.